This T cell receptor (beta chain) derives from a study of blood T cell repertoires in COVID-19. Across the whole study: T cells, B-cell-depleted T cells, or PBMCs supplied cDNA or gDNA.

Data came from immunoSEQ multiplex PCR; TCRdb stores just in-frame clones and leaves some out. This sample has approximately 170,000 clones, with approximately 84% found just once. The CDR3 consists of 13 residues. Germline V gene sequence: CDR1 SGHRS, CDR2 YFSETQ. V dropped 0 bases and J dropped 6 bases, with 10 bases sitting between them. The receptor was derived from a man aged 65 to 85 with active or convalescent COVID-19. The chain uses TRBV5-1 and TRBJ2-7; D is unresolved. What was sequenced was peripheral blood. CDR3 amino acids: CASSLGWLSEQYF. Here the CDR3 DNA reads TGCGCCAGCAGCTTGGGCTGGTTGAGCGAGCAGTACTTC.